This TCR beta chain was documented in a study of shared clonotypes between healthy human individuals. Turning to the study itself: Used for every donor were three CD4 naive, three CD4 memory, two CD8 naive and one CD8 memory plate.

Profiled with immunoSEQ multiplex PCR; TCRdb holds only in-frame clones, not every one. The table has more than 550,000 clones, 92% seen once. Findings and limits, study-wide: Non-shared clonotypes displayed generation probabilities falling below those of clonotypes present in all four donors. Though the depth was large, rarefaction showed that sorted-subset sequencing was incomplete.

Naive CD8 cells comprised CD45RO-negative, CCR7-positively selected cells, excluding terminally differentiated effector memory CD45RA+ cells. Each sample came from a Caucasian adult donor living in Nashville, Tennessee. With regard to this clone: Antigen unknown.

Sequencing input: naive CD8+ T cells sorted from blood. This receptor was identified in a man aged 30 to 45 in good health.

CDR3: CAGGPDGSTDTQYF. The CDR3 nucleotides are TGTGCCGGGGGTCCGGACGGATCCACAGATACGCAGTATTTT. The V and J genes are TRBV6-6 and TRBJ2-3; D might be TRBD1 or TRBD2, each matching 5 bases. The CDR3 is 14 residues long. CDR1 and CDR2 (germline): MNHNY, SVGAGI (reference sequence). V shed 11 bases and J shed 2 bases, with 17 bases lying between them.